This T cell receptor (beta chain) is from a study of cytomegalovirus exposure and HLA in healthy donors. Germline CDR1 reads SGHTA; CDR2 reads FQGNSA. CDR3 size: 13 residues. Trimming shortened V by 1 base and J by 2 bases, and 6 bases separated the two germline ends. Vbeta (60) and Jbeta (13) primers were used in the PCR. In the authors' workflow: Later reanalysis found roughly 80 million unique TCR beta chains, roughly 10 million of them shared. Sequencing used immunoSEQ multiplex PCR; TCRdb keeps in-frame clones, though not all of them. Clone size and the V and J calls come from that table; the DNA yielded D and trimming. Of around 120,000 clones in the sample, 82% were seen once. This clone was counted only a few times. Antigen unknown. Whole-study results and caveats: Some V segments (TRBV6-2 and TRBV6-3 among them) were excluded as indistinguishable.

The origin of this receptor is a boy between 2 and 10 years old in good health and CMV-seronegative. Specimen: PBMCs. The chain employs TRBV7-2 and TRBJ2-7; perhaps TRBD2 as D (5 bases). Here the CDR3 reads CASSLGEPYEQYF. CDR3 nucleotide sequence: TGTGCCAGCAGCTTAGGGGAGCCCTACGAGCAGTACTTC.